The 19 T cell receptor beta chains below were found in one sample sequenced in a study of long-term antiretroviral therapy in people with HIV. A v3.0 immunoSEQ assay was performed at survey level. Sequencing was performed with immunoSEQ multiplex PCR; in TCRdb, only in-frame clones are kept and a portion is missing. Of over 10,000 clones in the sample, about 74% were seen once. This material consisted of unsorted PBMCs, taken 0.5 years before starting antiretroviral therapy. Receptors originate from a woman aged 35 to 49 with HIV.

The chain links TRBV30 to TRBJ2-5; tentative D call: TRBD1 (6 bases). Germline CDR1 reads GTSNPN; CDR2 reads SVGIG (reference sequence). This CDR3 contains 13 residues. Trimming stripped 3 bases from V and 5 bases from J, with 13 bases between. The CDR3, as DNA: TGTGCCTGGAGGCCAGGGGCCTTGGAGACCCAGTACTTC. This codes for CAWRPGALETQYF.

The rearrangement joins TRBV5-4 to TRBJ2-7; TRBD2 might be the D (6 bases). The germline V and J ends were trimmed by 3 bases and 3 bases, with 19 bases remaining between them. The CDR3 spans 16 residues. In germline, CDR1 is SGHNT, CDR2 YYREEE (reference sequence). CDR3 DNA sequence: TGTGCCAGCAGCTCCGACCCCGGGACTGGCATCTACGAGCAGTACTTC. It yields the protein CASSSDPGTGIYEQYF. Full variable domain (rest looked up from reference TRBV5-4 and TRBJ2-7): ETGVTQSPTHLIKTRGQQVTLRCSSQSGHNTVSWYQQALGQGPQFIFQYYREEENGRGNFPPRFSGLQFPNYSSELNVNALELDDSALYLCASSSDPGTGIYEQYFGPGTRLTVT.

This clone was seen only a few times. This rearrangement joins TRBV11-2 to TRBJ1-5, with 8 bases identical to TRBD1. Losses at the gene ends were 2 bases for V and 3 bases for J; bases not matched to a gene: 3. Germline CDR1 reads SGHAT; CDR2 reads FQNNGV. This CDR3 is 15 amino acids long. CDR3 region: CASSLLTGDNQPQHF. The CDR3 nucleotides are TGTGCCAGCAGCTTATTGACAGGGGACAATCAGCCCCAGCATTTT.

This rearrangement joins TRBV6-4 to TRBJ2-3; TRBD1 aligns across 9 bases. This CDR3 is built from 12 residues. Germline V gene data show CDR1 as MRHNA and CDR2 as SNTAGT. The V gene end was trimmed by 6 bases and the J gene end by 9 bases; junction bases not matched to a gene: 4. CDR3 coding DNA: TGTGCCAGCAGCCGGACAGGGGAAACGCAGTATTTT. Protein: CASSRTGETQYF.

This chain connects TRBV6-1 to TRBJ2-5; tentative D call: TRBD2 (6 bases). V gave up 3 bases and J gave up 4 bases, with 12 bases separating them. Germline CDR1 MNHNS, CDR2 SASEGT. The CDR3 is 14 residues long. The CDR3 protein is CASSDLRDPETQYF. The CDR3 bases are TGTGCCAGCAGTGACTTGCGGGACCCAGAGACCCAGTACTTC.

This clone came up once. The rearrangement joins TRBV5-5 to TRBJ1-1; TRBD1 aligns across 7 bases. CDR1 and CDR2 (germline): SGHKS, YYEKEE (reference sequence). The V and J ends lost 2 bases and 4 bases, in that order; junction bases with no gene match: 8. The CDR3 loop spans 15 amino acids. CDR3: CASSFEGARFTEAFF. CDR3 DNA: TGTGCCAGCAGCTTCGAGGGGGCACGGTTCACTGAAGCTTTCTTT.

V gene TRBV30 combines with J gene TRBJ1-4; D unclear. Trimming pared 8 bases from V and 8 bases from J, leaving 12 bases between. The CDR3 runs 11 residues. Germline assignment: CDR1 GTSNPN and CDR2 SVGIG (reference sequence). DNA of the CDR3: TGTGCCCTGGATACAGAAGAAAAACTGTTTTTT. Translation gives CALDTEEKLFF. The whole variable domain, filled in from reference TRBV30 and TRBJ1-4, reads SQTIHQWPATLVQPVGSPLSLECTVEGTSNPNLYWYRQAAGRGLQLLFYSVGIGQISSEVPQNLSASRPQDRQFILSSKKLLLSDSGFYLCALDTEEKLFFGSGTQLSVL.

V usage is TRBV2 and J usage is TRBJ1-2; 9 bases agree with TRBD1. CDR3 length: 15 amino acids. Germline assignment: CDR1 SNHLY and CDR2 FYNNEI. V dropped 6 bases and J dropped 3; count of bases not matched to a gene: 8. The CDR3 reads CASSEGQGRDYGYTF. CDR3 bases: TGTGCCAGCAGCGAGGGACAGGGTAGAGACTATGGCTACACCTTC.

The chain couples TRBV7-9 to TRBJ2-1; 9 positions agree with TRBD1. This CDR3 spans 16 amino acids. Germline CDR1 reads SEHNR; CDR2 reads FQNEAQ (reference sequence). The trim removed 2 bases at V and 5 bases at J, leaving 7 bases unmatched. The chain's CDR3 is CASSLLGQGINNEQFF. CDR3 nucleotide sequence: TGTGCCAGCAGCTTATTGGGACAGGGAATAAACAATGAGCAGTTCTTC.

The chain joins TRBV9 to TRBJ2-1; the match to TRBD2 covers 8 bases. The CDR3 contains 18 residues. With 0 bases clipped from V and 0 bases from J, the junction kept 8 bases outside the gene matches. Looked up from germline, CDR1 is SGDLS and CDR2 is YYNGEE. CDR3 nucleotides: TGTGCCAGCAGCGTAGTTGGAGTAGCGGGGAGCTCCTACAATGAGCAGTTCTTC. Protein sequence: CASSVVGVAGSSYNEQFF.

This clone was detected a few times. The chain uses TRBV30 and TRBJ2-7; a weak D match, TRBD1 (6 bases). The germline CDR1 and CDR2 sequences are GTSNPN and SVGIG (reference sequence). V was clipped by 3 bases and J by 0 bases, with 6 bases between them. The CDR3 has 12 residues. CDR3 bases: TGTGCCTGGAGAGGGGGCTCCTACGAGCAGTACTTC. Its translation: CAWRGGSYEQYF.

This chain uses TRBV6-5 with TRBJ2-1, with 8 bases that match TRBD2. The length of the CDR3 is 13 residues. Germline V gene lookup returns CDR1 MNHEY and CDR2 SVGAGI. Losses at the gene ends were 6 bases for V and 4 bases for J; bases not matched to a gene: 2. The DNA for the CDR3 is TGTGCCAGCAGGGGACTAGGGTACAATGAGCAGTTCTTC. Translating gives CASRGLGYNEQFF.

This clone was counted a few times. V and J are TRBV30 and TRBJ1-5, with a tentative D call TRBD1 (5 bases). The CDR3 is made up of 14 amino acids. Trimming left V 3 bases short and J 3 bases short, with 12 bases between. CDR1 and CDR2 from the germline V gene are GTSNPN and SVGIG (reference sequence). The DNA for the CDR3 is TGTGCCTGGAGCCCGCCAGGGTTCAATCAGCCCCAGCATTTT. Encoded protein: CAWSPPGFNQPQHF.

The rearrangement links TRBV5-1 to TRBJ1-2, with D uncertain. Trimming took 4 bases from V and 7 from J, leaving 20 bases between them. Germline CDR1 and CDR2: SGHRS and YFSETQ. This CDR3 has 15 amino acids. The CDR3 sequence is CASSPPDGAFGGYTF. The DNA for the CDR3 is TGCGCCAGCAGCCCCCCGGACGGAGCCTTTGGTGGCTACACCTTC. The full variable domain, in which reference TRBV5-1 and TRBJ1-2 provide the parts outside the CDR3, is KAGVTQTPRYLIKTRGQQVTLSCSPISGHRSVSWYQQTPGQGLQFLFEYFSETQRNKGNFPGRFSGRQFSNSRSEMNVSTLELGDSALYLCASSPPDGAFGGYTFGSGTRLTVV.

The chain employs TRBV11-2 and TRBJ1-5, with D uncertain. This CDR3 contains 18 residues. Germline assignment: CDR1 SGHAT and CDR2 FQNNGV. V was shortened by 2 bases and J by 2 bases, with 19 bases between the two germline ends. CDR3 sequence: CASSLNPMGFGGNQPQHF. In DNA form, the CDR3 reads TGTGCCAGCAGCTTAAATCCGATGGGATTCGGCGGCAATCAGCCCCAGCATTTT.

J is TRBJ1-3 and V is TRBV10-3; 7 positions agree with TRBD1. The trim removed 6 bases at V and 0 bases at J, leaving 5 bases unmatched. CDR1 is ENHRY and CDR2 is SYGVKD in the germline V gene. The CDR3 extends over 15 amino acids. The CDR3, as DNA: TGTGCCATCAGCCCGGGACAGACCTCTGGAAACACCATATATTTT. The encoded protein is CAISPGQTSGNTIYF.

DNA for the CDR3: TGTGCCAGCACCTCGGGGAGTGGCGGGGCCAACGTCCTGACTTTC. Its protein is CASTSGSGGANVLTF. The chain links TRBV2 to TRBJ2-6; TRBD2 might be the D (5 bases). The CDR3 is 15 residues long. Germline V gives CDR1 SNHLY, CDR2 FYNNEI. V lost 7 bases and J lost 4, with 14 bases in between.

The rearrangement links TRBV11-3 to TRBJ2-7; no clear D. Per germline, CDR1 SGHNT and CDR2 YENEEA. V dropped 5 bases and J dropped 5 bases, with 10 bases sitting between them. CDR3 length: 12 amino acids. CDR3 coding DNA: TGTGCCAGCAGCCAGTCACGGGACGAGCAGTACTTC. Protein sequence: CASSQSRDEQYF.

This clone was detected a few times. The rearrangement links TRBV6-5 to TRBJ1-2, with D maybe TRBD1 (5 bases). V was trimmed by 5 bases and J by 2 bases, leaving 9 bases between them. The germline V gene encodes CDR1 MNHEY and CDR2 SVGAGI. The CDR3 extends over 13 amino acids. In nucleotides, the CDR3 is TGTGCCAGCAGTCCACAGGAGAACTATGGCTACACCTTC. It encodes CASSPQENYGYTF.